These T cell receptor beta chains were read from a single sample in a study of T cell responses to AZD1222 COVID-19 vaccine. TCRdb's copy holds only in-frame clones and misses some; the assay was immunoSEQ multiplex PCR. The table shows around 160,000 clones, with approximately 94% occurring only once. The sample consisted of peripheral blood, taken 28 days after the second AZD1222 dose. These receptors were obtained from an adult who received the AZD1222 COVID-19 vaccine. Both conserved end residues are part of each CDR3. The D gene is left open where the match is weak. A clone size is listed for some rows: how often the clone was seen (once, few, many), or a class if it is expanded.

v_call: TRBV27
j_call: TRBJ2-1
d_call: NA
clone_size: NA
cdr3_nt: TGTGCCAGCAGCCAAGCAGACAGCTCCTACAATGAGCAGTTCTTC
cdr3_aa: CASSQADSSYNEQFF

v_call: TRBV6-6
j_call: TRBJ2-1
d_call: TRBD2
clone_size: NA
cdr3_nt: TGTGCCAGCAGTTACGGTCGGAGCGGGAGTTACAATGAGCAGTTCTTC
cdr3_aa: CASSYGRSGSYNEQFF

v_call: TRBV28
j_call: TRBJ2-3
d_call: TRBD2
clone_size: NA
cdr3_nt: TGTGCCAGCAGTTGGACTAGCGGGCCCACGTATACGCAGTATTTT
cdr3_aa: CASSWTSGPTYTQYF

v_call: TRBV29-1
j_call: TRBJ2-1
d_call: TRBD2
clone_size: once
cdr3_nt: TGCAGCGCCCGGGGGGGCAATGAGCAGTTCTTC
cdr3_aa: CSARGGNEQFF

v_call: TRBV4-1
j_call: TRBJ1-1
d_call: NA
clone_size: NA
cdr3_nt: TGCGCCAGCAGCCGAATACCGGGACACAGTAACACTGAAGCTTTCTTT
cdr3_aa: CASSRIPGHSNTEAFF

v_call: TRBV19
j_call: TRBJ1-2
d_call: NA
clone_size: once
cdr3_nt: TGTGCCAGTAGTATAGTTGTCGGTTCTGCTGGCTACACCTTC
cdr3_aa: CASSIVVGSAGYTF

v_call: TRBV7-2
j_call: TRBJ2-6
d_call: NA
clone_size: NA
cdr3_nt: TGTGCCAGCAGCTTAGCGTATAGTTGGGGCAACGTCCTGACTTTC
cdr3_aa: CASSLAYSWGNVLTF

v_call: TRBV5-4
j_call: TRBJ2-5
d_call: TRBD1
clone_size: NA
cdr3_nt: TGTGCCAGCAGCCCCGGCGGCGACAGGGGGGGGGAGACCCAGTACTTC
cdr3_aa: CASSPGGDRGGETQYF

v_call: TRBV11-2
j_call: TRBJ1-1
d_call: TRBD1
clone_size: few
cdr3_nt: TGTGCCAGCAGCTTAAGCCTGGACAGGGGGCGACACACTGAAGCTTTCTTT
cdr3_aa: CASSLSLDRGRHTEAFF

v_call: TRBV2
j_call: TRBJ1-4
d_call: NA
clone_size: few
cdr3_nt: TGTGCCAGCAATTATGGGGTCGAAAAACTGTTTTTT
cdr3_aa: CASNYGVEKLFF

v_call: TRBV30
j_call: TRBJ2-2
d_call: NA
clone_size: once
cdr3_nt: TGTGCCTGGAGTCCTTTAAACGTGGGCGGGGAGCTGTTTTTT
cdr3_aa: CAWSPLNVGGELFF

v_call: TRBV9
j_call: TRBJ2-5
d_call: TRBD2
clone_size: NA
cdr3_nt: TGTGCCAGCAGCATAATAGCGGGAGACCTCAGGACCCAGTACTTC
cdr3_aa: CASSIIAGDLRTQYF

v_call: TRBV6-4
j_call: TRBJ1-2
d_call: NA
clone_size: NA
cdr3_nt: TGTGCCAGCAGTGACACCCTGGGGGGGGCCGGTTATGGCTACACCTTC
cdr3_aa: CASSDTLGGAGYGYTF

v_call: TRBV5-1
j_call: TRBJ2-1
d_call: NA
clone_size: NA
cdr3_nt: TGCGCCAGCACCCGGGACTCGACTAACAATGAGCAGTTCTTC
cdr3_aa: CASTRDSTNNEQFF

v_call: TRBV29-1
j_call: TRBJ1-5
d_call: TRBD1
clone_size: NA
cdr3_nt: TGCAGCGTGAGACAGGGAAGCCCCAATCAGCCCCAGCATTTT
cdr3_aa: CSVRQGSPNQPQHF

v_call: TRBV5-1
j_call: TRBJ1-2
d_call: TRBD1
clone_size: NA
cdr3_nt: TGCGCCAGCAGCGACGGACAGGGTCGGTTTTGGGTCCAAGACTATGGCTACACCTTC
cdr3_aa: CASSDGQGRFWVQDYGYTF

v_call: TRBV28
j_call: TRBJ1-2
d_call: TRBD1
clone_size: NA
cdr3_nt: TGTGCCAGCAGTTTACGGGGACAGGCCTTACGCGGCTACACCTTC
cdr3_aa: CASSLRGQALRGYTF

v_call: TRBV29-1
j_call: TRBJ2-5
d_call: TRBD2
clone_size: NA
cdr3_nt: TGCAGCGTTGATGTTAGCGGGATGGGAGAGACCCAGTACTTC
cdr3_aa: CSVDVSGMGETQYF

v_call: TRBV13
j_call: TRBJ1-1
d_call: NA
clone_size: NA
cdr3_nt: TGTGCCAGCAGCGCAGACAGGTATTACACTGAAGCTTTCTTT
cdr3_aa: CASSADRYYTEAFF

v_call: TRBV29-1
j_call: TRBJ1-1
d_call: NA
clone_size: NA
cdr3_nt: TGCAGCGTAGGACAGCCGAACACTGAAGCTTTCTTT
cdr3_aa: CSVGQPNTEAFF

v_call: TRBV4-1
j_call: TRBJ2-1
d_call: NA
clone_size: NA
cdr3_nt: TGCGCCAGCAGCCATTATTCAGGGTCCTACAATGAGCAGTTCTTC
cdr3_aa: CASSHYSGSYNEQFF

v_call: TRBV30
j_call: TRBJ1-2
d_call: NA
clone_size: NA
cdr3_nt: TGTGCCTGGGGAGGGGGGTTCCTTGGCTACACCTTC
cdr3_aa: CAWGGGFLGYTF

v_call: TRBV18
j_call: TRBJ2-5
d_call: TRBD1
clone_size: NA
cdr3_nt: TGTGCCAGCTCACCACCTCGGACAGGGCAAGAGACCCAGTACTTC
cdr3_aa: CASSPPRTGQETQYF

v_call: TRBV5-1
j_call: TRBJ2-3
d_call: NA
clone_size: NA
cdr3_nt: TGCGCCAGCAGCTTGATCTACAAGCGCGAGAGTATTGATACGCAGTATTTT
cdr3_aa: CASSLIYKRESIDTQYF

v_call: TRBV28
j_call: TRBJ2-5
d_call: NA
clone_size: once
cdr3_nt: TGTGCCAGCAGTTTATGGGGCAGGGGCGGAGGCCAAGAGACCCAGTACTTC
cdr3_aa: CASSLWGRGGGQETQYF

v_call: TRBV28
j_call: TRBJ2-2
d_call: NA
clone_size: NA
cdr3_nt: TGTGCCAGCAGTTTGAATTCCGAGGAGCTGTTTTTT
cdr3_aa: CASSLNSEELFF

v_call: TRBV3-1/TRBV3-2
j_call: TRBJ1-6
d_call: TRBD1
clone_size: NA
cdr3_nt: TGTGCCAGCAGCTCATTTAGCCAGGGGGAACCCCTCCACTTT
cdr3_aa: CASSSFSQGEPLHF

v_call: TRBV2
j_call: TRBJ1-4
d_call: NA
clone_size: NA
cdr3_nt: TGTGCCAGCAGTGAGTCGGTGCCTCGGGGAAAACTGTTTTTT
cdr3_aa: CASSESVPRGKLFF